These 2 T cell receptor beta chains came from one sample sequenced in a study of tumor-infiltrating lymphocytes in primary liver carcinoma. A constant-region primer primed TCR beta cDNA synthesis from 400 to 600 ng of total RNA. Libraries of TCR beta came from three nested multiplex PCR rounds with slightly modified ARM-PCR. The first two PCR rounds, nine to ten cycles each, used TRBV1-TRBV30 forward primers and a C-beta reverse primer. TCRdb independently ran MiXCR on the multiplex PCR reads; one entry per CDR3 protein. The sample has roughly 330,000 distinct CDR3 sequences; roughly two thirds are singletons. Both blood RNA, taken from unsorted whole blood, and germline DNA were extracted. The sample consisted of peripheral blood. These receptors came from a middle-aged man with primary liver carcinoma and hepatitis B virus infection.

This clonotype appeared many times. The chain employs TRBV5-4 and TRBJ2-3; D ambiguous. V was clipped by 1 base and J by 0 bases, with 6 bases between them. Per germline, CDR1 SGHNT and CDR2 YYREEE (reference sequence). This CDR3 has 14 amino acids. CDR3 sequence (DNA): TGTGCCAGCAGCTTGACTTCTAGCACAGATACGCAGTATTTT. Residues: CASSLTSSTDTQYF.

Here the CDR3 DNA reads TGTGCCAGCAGTTTTCAGGGCGTGTACGAGCAGTACTTC. Its translation is CASSFQGVYEQYF. The chain uses TRBV28 and TRBJ2-7, with a tentative D call TRBD1 (5 bases). CDR3 length: 13 amino acids. Germline V gene sequence: CDR1 MDHEN, CDR2 SYDVKM. Trimming left V 3 bases short and J 4 bases short, with 10 bases between.